These 30 T cell receptor beta chains originate from one sample sequenced in a study of T cells in pancreatic ductal adenocarcinoma. Measured with immunoSEQ multiplex PCR; TCRdb has only the in-frame clones, and not every one. The data hold 15,000 to 20,000 clones, with roughly 86% observed a single time. Selected pancreatic ductal adenocarcinoma patients had undergone surgery without neoadjuvant therapy. The sample consisted of PBMCs. The receptors derive from a human donor with pancreatic ductal adenocarcinoma.

In its sample, this clone was seen once. This rearrangement joins TRBV18 to TRBJ2-5; 8 bases fit TRBD1. Per germline, CDR1 KGHSH and CDR2 LQKENI. CDR3 length: 17 amino acids. V dropped 3 bases and J dropped 5; count of bases not matched to a gene: 14. CDR3 region: CASSPLSQGAGGETQYF. The CDR3 DNA reads TGTGCCAGCTCACCCTTGAGCCAGGGGGCCGGCGGGGAGACCCAGTACTTC.

This chain links TRBV7-3 with TRBJ2-3, with a tentative D call TRBD1 (6 bases). The germline gives CDR1 SGHTA, CDR2 FQGTGA. The CDR3 has 15 amino acids. The ends were cut back, 4 bases at V and 3 bases at J, with 14 bases in the middle. The CDR3 sequence is CASSSLGGETDTQYF. In DNA, the CDR3 is TGTGCCAGCAGCTCTCTAGGGGGAGAGACAGATACGCAGTATTTT.

The chain employs TRBV27 and TRBJ2-3, with TRBD2 identical over 7 bases. Per the germline V gene, CDR1 is MNHEY and CDR2 is SMNVEV (reference sequence). The CDR3 covers 16 residues. V trimming: 4 bases; J trimming: 4 bases; junction bases outside the gene matches: 11. CDR3 amino acids: CASSSSPGLVPDTQYF. CDR3 coding DNA: TGTGCCAGCAGTTCGTCCCCCGGACTAGTCCCAGATACGCAGTATTTT.

The chain employs TRBV7-2 and TRBJ2-2; 9 nucleotides match TRBD1. This CDR3 contains 15 residues. J gave up 6 bases and V 7 bases, and 9 bases lay outside the gene matches. Per germline, CDR1 SGHTA and CDR2 FQGNSA. Here the CDR3 reads CASTSTGGGSGELFF. The CDR3, as DNA: TGTGCCAGCACTTCTACAGGGGGCGGGTCCGGGGAGCTGTTTTTT.

This chain joins TRBV5-1 and TRBJ2-7, with TRBD1 matching over 11 bases. CDR1 SGHRS and CDR2 YFSETQ come from the germline V gene. The trim removed 4 bases at V and 5 bases at J, leaving 8 bases unmatched. CDR3 length equals 15 residues. The DNA of the CDR3 is TGCGCCAGCAGCATCCGGGACAGGGGGGGACACGAGCAGTACTTC. Translating gives CASSIRDRGGHEQYF.

The chain couples TRBV7-2 to TRBJ2-7, with 10 bases lining up with TRBD2. This CDR3 comprises 15 residues. Germline V gene lookup returns CDR1 SGHTA and CDR2 FQGNSA. Trimming removed 1 base from V and 5 bases from J; junction bases left unmatched: 5. CDR3 amino acids: CASSLGRSGGDEQYF. CDR3 nucleotide sequence: TGTGCCAGCAGCTTAGGGCGAAGCGGGGGGGACGAGCAGTACTTC.

This clone occurred once. The chain combines TRBV5-1 with TRBJ1-5; perhaps TRBD1 as D (5 bases). The germline V gene has CDR1 SGHRS and CDR2 YFSETQ. The CDR3 extends over 13 amino acids. V lost 4 bases, J lost 6 bases, and 11 bases lay in between. CDR3 region: CASSPHDSQPQHF. The DNA of the CDR3 is TGCGCCAGCAGCCCCCACGACAGTCAGCCCCAGCATTTT.

The chain couples TRBV7-3 to TRBJ2-2; 8 nucleotides match TRBD2. The CDR3 has 15 amino acids. Germline V lookup: CDR1 SGHTA, CDR2 FQGTGA. V was pared by 6 bases and J by 4 bases, with 7 bases of the junction left unmatched. CDR3 bases: TGTGCCAGCAGTCCCGGGGGGGGCCCCACCGGGGAGCTGTTTTTT. Its protein product is CASSPGGGPTGELFF. Based on the CDR3 plus reference TRBV7-3 and TRBJ2-2, the full variable domain is GAGVSQTPSNKVTEKGKYVELRCDPISGHTALYWYRQSLGQGPEFLIYFQGTGAADDSGLPNDRFFAVRPEGSVSTLKIQRTERGDSAVYLCASSPGGGPTGELFFGEGSRLTVL.

The chain carries TRBV5-5 and TRBJ2-6, with a tentative D call TRBD2 (5 bases). Germline values: CDR1 SGHKS, CDR2 YYEKEE (reference sequence). This CDR3 spans 15 amino acids. Trimming took 0 bases from V and 1 from J, leaving 5 bases between them. DNA of the CDR3: TGTGCCAGCAGCTTGGGAGGGTCTGGGGCCAACGTCCTGACTTTC. Amino acid sequence: CASSLGGSGANVLTF. Full variable domain (remainder filled in from reference TRBV5-5 and TRBJ2-6): DAGVTQSPTHLIKTRGQQVTLRCSPISGHKSVSWYQQVLGQGPQFIFQYYEKEERGRGNFPDRFSARQFPNYSSELNVNALLLGDSALYLCASSLGGSGANVLTFGAGSRLTVL.

The chain combines TRBV7-9 with TRBJ2-1; TRBD2 matches at 15 bases. From germline, CDR1 is SEHNR and CDR2 FQNEAQ (reference sequence). The CDR3 spans 17 residues. Unmatched junction bases numbered 6, after V lost 4 bases and J lost 5 bases. CDR3 bases: TGTGCCAGCAGCTCCGGACTAGCGGGGGGGCCCCACAATGAGCAGTTCTTC. As protein: CASSSGLAGGPHNEQFF.

The chain has TRBV5-5 and TRBJ1-2; 7 bases line up with TRBD1. CDR1 and CDR2 from the germline V gene are SGHKS and YYEKEE (reference sequence). The CDR3 runs to 13 residues. The ends lost 4 bases at V and 8 bases at J; junction bases unmatched: 8. This CDR3 is CASSKTGESGYTF. CDR3 nucleotide sequence: TGTGCCAGCAGCAAAACAGGGGAATCGGGCTACACCTTC.

The chain is built from TRBV2 and TRBJ1-6; 7 nucleotides line up with TRBD1. The CDR3 has 15 amino acids. Germline V gives CDR1 SNHLY, CDR2 FYNNEI. The ends lost 6 bases at V and 7 bases at J; junction bases unmatched: 9. In nucleotides, the CDR3 is TGTGCCAGCAGGGTAGACAGGGCGAAGAATTCACCCCTCCACTTT. Translated, it gives CASRVDRAKNSPLHF.

V gene TRBV6-6 combines with J gene TRBJ1-1; D perhaps matches TRBD1 (5 bases). Trimming cost V 7 bases and J 1 base, with 13 bases left between them. The CDR3 loop spans 14 amino acids. The V gene's germline CDR1 is MNHNY and CDR2 SVGAGI (reference sequence). CDR3 in DNA: TGTGCCAGCATTTCGATGGACACGAACACTGAAGCTTTCTTT. Protein sequence: CASISMDTNTEAFF.

This sequence joins TRBV2 and TRBJ2-5; D may be TRBD2 (8 bases). The CDR3 has 16 amino acids. Trimming stripped 6 bases from V and 5 bases from J, with 22 bases between. Looked up from germline, CDR1 is SNHLY and CDR2 is FYNNEI. CDR3 amino acids: CASSGGGAGGRETQYF. For the CDR3, the DNA is TGTGCCAGCAGCGGAGGGGGCGCGGGGGGCCGGGAGACCCAGTACTTC.

This chain links TRBV6-5 with TRBJ2-7, with 7 bases aligning to TRBD2. The V gene end was trimmed by 6 bases and the J gene end by 6 bases; junction bases not matched to a gene: 11. CDR3 length: 14 amino acids. The germline V gene encodes CDR1 MNHEY and CDR2 SVGAGI. CDR3 DNA: TGTGCCAGCAGGCGACTAGCATTGTACGGCGAGCAGTACTTC. This encodes CASRRLALYGEQYF.

V and J are TRBV28 and TRBJ1-5, with D perhaps matching TRBD1 (5 bases). V was pared by 7 bases and J by 0 bases, with 28 bases between. Germline V CDR1 and CDR2: MDHEN, SYDVKM. CDR3 length: 20 residues. This CDR3 is CASNKPGLSATTYSNQPQHF. The DNA for the CDR3 is TGTGCCAGCAACAAACCGGGACTTTCGGCTACTACTTATAGCAATCAGCCCCAGCATTTT.

This clone was seen only a few times. The chain combines TRBV28 with TRBJ1-4; possible D gene TRBD1, 6 bases. The V gene lost 6 bases and the J gene lost 8 bases, with 16 bases spanning the gap. The CDR3 runs 14 residues. Germline V lookup: CDR1 MDHEN, CDR2 SYDVKM. CDR3 in amino acids: CASRLQGYGEKLFF. The CDR3 nucleotides read TGTGCCAGCAGGTTACAGGGTTATGGGGAAAAACTGTTTTTT.

The chain couples TRBV20-1 to TRBJ2-4, with unresolved D. CDR3 size: 11 residues. Germline V gives CDR1 DFQATT, CDR2 SNEGSKA (reference sequence). V lost 1 base and J 8 bases, leaving 6 bases between the germline ends. CDR3 amino acids: CSARVEHIQYF. As DNA, the CDR3 is TGCAGTGCTAGAGTGGAGCACATTCAGTACTTC.

This sequence joins TRBV11-2 and TRBJ2-1; possibly TRBD1 for D (6 bases). This CDR3 is built from 15 residues. Trimming shortened V by 0 bases and J by 2 bases, and 8 bases separated the two germline ends. The germline gives CDR1 SGHAT, CDR2 FQNNGV. The CDR3 DNA sequence: TGTGCCAGCAGCTTAGAGGCAGGGGCCTACAATGAGCAGTTCTTC. Residues: CASSLEAGAYNEQFF.

V and J are TRBV5-1 and TRBJ2-3; no reliable D call. Germline CDR1 SGHRS, CDR2 YFSETQ. V lost 1 base and J 2 bases, leaving 20 bases between the germline ends. The CDR3 is 18 amino acids. Here the CDR3 reads CASSLREKPFESTDTQYF. The DNA of the CDR3 is TGCGCCAGCAGCTTGAGAGAAAAACCTTTTGAGTCCACAGATACGCAGTATTTT.

This clone has more than one count but fewer than ten. The chain is built from TRBV2 and TRBJ2-1; 10 bases are a match to TRBD2. CDR1 is SNHLY and CDR2 is FYNNEI in the germline V gene. The CDR3 has 15 residues. V trimming: 7 bases; J trimming: 9 bases; junction bases outside the gene matches: 12. CDR3 region: CASNPGLAVPGEQFF. The DNA of the CDR3 is TGTGCCAGCAACCCCGGACTAGCGGTACCGGGTGAGCAGTTCTTC.

V and J are TRBV6-5 and TRBJ2-7, with 8 nucleotides matching TRBD2. This CDR3 spans 12 amino acids. V lost 6 bases, J lost 9 bases, and 7 bases stayed unmatched. Germline CDR1 and CDR2: MNHEY and SVGAGI. CDR3 in amino acids: CASSPDGGGQYF. The CDR3 bases are TGTGCCAGCAGCCCAGACGGGGGGGGGCAGTACTTC.

A few counts support this clone. V and J are TRBV2 and TRBJ1-6; TRBD1 aligns across 7 bases. The CDR3 is 16 amino acids. Germline V gives CDR1 SNHLY, CDR2 FYNNEI. The J segment lost 3 bases and the V segment lost 2 bases, leaving 4 bases of the junction unmatched. The CDR3 here is CASSETTGVYNSPLHF. CDR3 DNA sequence: TGTGCCAGCAGTGAAACCACAGGGGTCTATAATTCACCCCTCCACTTT.

The chain is built from TRBV5-5 and TRBJ2-1, with D possibly being TRBD2 (6 bases). From germline, CDR1 is SGHKS and CDR2 YYEKEE (reference sequence). The length of the CDR3 is 15 residues. Trimming stripped 2 bases from V and 5 bases from J, with 14 bases between. The CDR3 reads CASSFLRGLNNEQFF. The CDR3 nucleotides are TGTGCCAGCAGCTTCCTCCGGGGGTTGAACAATGAGCAGTTCTTC.

The chain carries TRBV7-9 and TRBJ1-1; tentatively, D is TRBD1 (6 bases). The germline V gene encodes CDR1 SEHNR and CDR2 FQNEAQ (reference sequence). CDR3 length equals 16 residues. Between the trimmed V and J ends, which lost 2 bases and 2 bases, there was a span of 15 bases. CDR3 DNA: TGTGCCAGCAGCTTAACTCCCGGGACATTTAACACTGAAGCTTTCTTT. This gives the protein CASSLTPGTFNTEAFF. The variable domain in full, completed from reference TRBV7-9 and TRBJ1-1, reads DTGVSQNPRHKITKRGQNVTFRCDPISEHNRLYWYRQTLGQGPEFLTYFQNEAQLEKSRLLSDRFSAERPKGSFSTLEIQRTEQGDSAMYLCASSLTPGTFNTEAFFGQGTRLTVV.

The sample holds one count of this clone. The chain carries TRBV5-1 and TRBJ1-1; no reliable D call. The CDR3 has 13 amino acids. CDR1 and CDR2 from the germline V gene are SGHRS and YFSETQ. Between the trimmed V and J ends, which lost 0 bases and 10 bases, there was a span of 13 bases. CDR3 coding DNA: TGCGCCAGCAGCTTGGATGAGGGAAGGGCAGCTTTCTTT. Residues: CASSLDEGRAAFF.

In its sample, this clone was seen a few times. The rearrangement links TRBV29-1 to TRBJ2-7; 9 nucleotides align to TRBD1. The junction had 7 bases not matched to a gene; V was cut back by 7 bases and J by 6 bases. CDR3 length: 12 amino acids. In germline, CDR1 is SQVTM, CDR2 ANQGSEA. The CDR3: CSGGQGAREQYF. In DNA form, the CDR3 reads TGCAGCGGGGGACAGGGAGCCCGCGAGCAGTACTTC.

The chain uses TRBV4-3 and TRBJ2-3; a weak D match, TRBD1 (5 bases). The V gene's germline CDR1 is LGHNA and CDR2 YSLEER. Trimming stripped 2 bases from V and 5 bases from J, with 8 bases between. The CDR3 runs to 13 residues. The CDR3 coding sequence is TGCGCCAGCAGCCAACTTCAGGGAGATACGCAGTATTTT. This sequence encodes CASSQLQGDTQYF.

The chain couples TRBV9 to TRBJ2-1, with TRBD1 matching over 7 bases. Losses at the gene ends were 2 bases for V and 6 bases for J; bases not matched to a gene: 5. Germline-derived CDR1 and CDR2 are SGDLS and YYNGEE. The CDR3 has 14 residues. This chain's CDR3 is CASSVGQSPNEQFF. In nucleotides, the CDR3 is TGTGCCAGCAGCGTGGGACAGTCCCCCAATGAGCAGTTCTTC. The complete variable domain, with remaining parts taken from reference TRBV9 and TRBJ2-1, reads DSGVTQTPKHLITATGQRVTLRCSPRSGDLSVYWYQQSLDQGLQFLIQYYNGEERAKGNILERFSAQQFPDLHSELNLSSLELGDSALYFCASSVGQSPNEQFFGPGTRLTVL.

V is TRBV6-5 and J is TRBJ2-7; possibly TRBD2 for D (5 bases). The CDR3 runs to 12 residues. Trimming removed 5 bases at V and 4 bases at J, with 9 bases between. Germline V CDR1 and CDR2: MNHEY, SVGAGI. CDR3 residues: CASSTGFYEQYF. Written as DNA, the CDR3 is TGTGCCAGCAGTACGGGGTTTTACGAGCAGTACTTC.